This paragraph covers one T cell receptor beta chain sequence. The antigen is not known. This CDR3 has 14 residues. CDR1 PRHDT and CDR2 FYEKMQ come from the germline V gene (reference sequence). V was cut by 5 bases and J by 2 bases, with 12 bases left in between. cDNA libraries of TCR beta carried unique molecular identifiers. TCRdb itself ran the PCR reads through MiXCR, one entry per CDR3 protein. The sample lists hundreds of thousands of distinct CDR3 sequences, 55% to 70% occurring once. The data derive from a study of post-analysis software for immune sequencing data. Study information: Secondary progressive, relapsing-remitting and progressive-relapsing multiple sclerosis were among the included disease courses. Study results and limitations: Patients used a handful of TRBV segments, including TRBV5-6, TRBV5-1 and TRBV20-1, more often than controls.

The V call is TRBV13, the J call TRBJ2-5; no reliable D call. This receptor was taken from a girl aged 2 to 9 with multiple sclerosis. The sample consisted of blood. The CDR3 nucleotides read TGTGCCAGCAGCCGATCCGAAACTCAAGAGACCCAGTACTTC. This gives the protein CASSRSETQETQYF.